Sequencing of this T cell receptor (beta chain) was carried out in a study of shared clonotypes between healthy human individuals. Points on this clone: The sample has other DNA sequences that encode this CDR3 too.

The CDR3 has 13 amino acids. Trimming cost V 3 bases and J 4 bases; bases outside gene matches: 2. The germline V gene encodes CDR1 KGHSH and CDR2 LQKENI. The table came from immunoSEQ multiplex PCR; TCRdb's copy has only in-frame clones and leaves some out. This table has some 2.4 million clones, 93% appearing once. A split of CD4+ cells into CD45RA+ naive and CD45RA-negative memory subsets was performed. The source material was naive CD4+ T cells from PBMCs. The subset: CD45RA+ positively selected. The chain couples TRBV18 to TRBJ1-2, with TRBD1 matching 7 bases. This clonotype originated in a man aged 18 to 29 in good health. Some clones in this sample may be carry-over from other donors' samples. CDR3 in amino acids: CASSPGTVYGYTF. The CDR3, as DNA: TGTGCCAGCTCACCCGGGACAGTCTATGGCTACACCTTC.